A selection of T cell receptor beta chains follows, all from one sample in a study of blood T cell repertoires in COVID-19. Using immunoSEQ multiplex PCR, the repertoire was profiled, and TCRdb retains in-frame clones only, with some absent. The sample contains roughly 200,000 clones, 65% to 90% of which appear only once. The sequencing sample was made of peripheral blood. These receptors originate from a human donor in a cohort sampled during active COVID-19. CDR3s leave out the opening cysteine and the closing phenylalanine or tryptophan.

V: TRBV5-1; CDR3: ASSLGAGGVEQY
V: TRBV24-1; CDR3: ATSASGGRDTQY
V: TRBV5-1; CDR3: ASSRGQGRNSPLH
V: TRBV5-1; CDR3: ASSLIGEKLF
V: TRBV11-3; CDR3: ASSSGLDNEQF
V: TRBV5-4; CDR3: ASSSGEVNEKLF
V: TRBV6-2/TRBV6-3; CDR3: ASSYRDRVGQPQH
V: TRBV21-1; CDR3: ASSKIARGGYT
V: TRBV4-2; CDR3: ASSQARLGPYEQY
V: TRBV13; CDR3: ASSQGSEAGALH
V: TRBV5-1; CDR3: ASSSEGGRNQPQH
V: TRBV28; CDR3: ASSLYVEARELF
V: TRBV29-1; CDR3: SGLVGGVGETQY
V: TRBV28; CDR3: ASSVLTHEAF
V: TRBV6-5; CDR3: ASSRLSLNTGELF
V: TRBV29-1; CDR3: SVAIRGTNEKLF
V: TRBV30; CDR3: AWSLGQGGQKLF
V: TRBV28; CDR3: ASSLREEQF
V: TRBV5-1; CDR3: ASRSGSGYEQY